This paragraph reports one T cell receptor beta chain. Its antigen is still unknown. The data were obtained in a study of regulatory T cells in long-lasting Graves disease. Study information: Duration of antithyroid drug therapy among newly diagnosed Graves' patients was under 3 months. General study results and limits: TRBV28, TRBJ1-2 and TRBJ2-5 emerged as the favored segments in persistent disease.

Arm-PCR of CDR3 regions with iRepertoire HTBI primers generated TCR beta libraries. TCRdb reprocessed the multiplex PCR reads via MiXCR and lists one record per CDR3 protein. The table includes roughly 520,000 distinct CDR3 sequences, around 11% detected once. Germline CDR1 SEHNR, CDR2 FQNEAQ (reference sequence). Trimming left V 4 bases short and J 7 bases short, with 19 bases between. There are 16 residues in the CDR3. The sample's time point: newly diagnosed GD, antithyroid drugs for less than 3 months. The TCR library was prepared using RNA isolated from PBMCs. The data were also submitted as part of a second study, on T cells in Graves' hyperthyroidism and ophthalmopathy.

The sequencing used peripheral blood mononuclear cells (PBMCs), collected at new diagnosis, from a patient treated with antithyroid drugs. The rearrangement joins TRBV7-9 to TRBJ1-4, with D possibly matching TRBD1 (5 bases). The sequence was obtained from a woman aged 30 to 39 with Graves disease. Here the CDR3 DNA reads TGTGCCAGCAGCTCCCCCGGGCAGCCCGGGGGTGAAAAACTGTTTTTT. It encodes CASSSPGQPGGEKLFF.